These 24 T cell receptor beta chains originate from one sample sequenced in a study of blood T cells in healthy people across ages. Primers used in a second PCR of roughly 6 to 11 cycles were a sample-barcoded 5' primer and a J-beta primer mix. A single record per CDR3 protein comes from TCRdb applying MiXCR to the 5' RACE reads. Of about 650,000 distinct CDR3 sequences in the sample, roughly 32% were seen once. The specimen was blood. These receptors were taken from a woman aged 80 or older in good health.

This clonotype was counted at least ten times. The chain has TRBV6-2 or TRBV6-3 and TRBJ2-7; 8 positions match TRBD1. The germline gives CDR1 MNHEY, CDR2 SVGEGT. The CDR3 length is 14 residues. J gave up 5 bases and V 3 bases, and 6 bases lay outside the gene matches. CDR3 DNA sequence: TGTGCCAGCAGTTATCAGGGGGCAATGGACGAGCAGTACTTC. Protein sequence: CASSYQGAMDEQYF.

This clonotype was seen many times. This chain links TRBV7-9 with TRBJ2-1; 11 bases map to TRBD2. Looked up from germline, CDR1 is SEHNR and CDR2 is FQNEAQ (reference sequence). J gave up 0 bases and V 5 bases, and 15 bases lay outside the gene matches. The CDR3 is made up of 20 amino acids. The CDR3 DNA is TGTGCCAGCAGCCCCCGCCGGGTAGCGGGGGGGCGGAGCTCCTACAATGAGCAGTTCTTC. It specifies CASSPRRVAGGRSSYNEQFF.

This chain joins TRBV20-1 and TRBJ1-5; possibly TRBD1 for D (5 bases). Trimming removed 6 bases at V and 4 bases at J, with 13 bases between. CDR1 is DFQATT and CDR2 is SNEGSKA in the germline V gene (reference sequence). The CDR3 loop spans 13 amino acids. In nucleotides, the CDR3 is TGCAGTGCCCCTTCGGGGGTAAATCAGCCCCAGCATTTT. It is translated as CSAPSGVNQPQHF.

Only a few counts were recorded for this clonotype. The V gene is TRBV12-3 or TRBV12-4, the J gene TRBJ2-3; D call uncertain. Trimming took 7 bases from V and 0 from J, leaving 8 bases between them. The CDR3 extends over 13 amino acids. DNA of the CDR3: TGTGCCAGCACATCGGCGAGCACAGATACGCAGTATTTT. Amino acids: CASTSASTDTQYF.

This clonotype was counted at least ten times. The CDR3 DNA follows: TGCGCCAGCACGCCTCGGGGACAGAGCACAGATACGCAGTATTTT. As protein: CASTPRGQSTDTQYF. J is TRBJ2-3 and V is TRBV5-1, with 7 bases fitting TRBD1. J lost 0 bases, V lost 6 bases, and 7 bases had no gene match. Germline-derived CDR1 and CDR2 are SGHRS and YFSETQ. The CDR3 spans 15 residues.

The J gene is TRBJ2-1, the V gene TRBV7-3, with D unclear. The CDR3 covers 15 residues. V lost 5 bases and J 1 base, leaving 12 bases between the germline ends. Germline lookup yields CDR1 SGHTA and CDR2 FQGTGA. The CDR3 nucleotides read TGTGCCAGCAGCCCCCAGGTCCGGTCCTACAATGAGCAGTTCTTC. This codes for CASSPQVRSYNEQFF. Looking up the rest from reference TRBV7-3 and TRBJ2-1 gives the full variable domain: GAGVSQTPSNKVTEKGKYVELRCDPISGHTALYWYRQSLGQGPEFLIYFQGTGAADDSGLPNDRFFAVRPEGSVSTLKIQRTERGDSAVYLCASSPQVRSYNEQFFGPGTRLTVL.

The V call is TRBV5-5, the J call TRBJ2-7; 7 bases map to TRBD1. Germline-derived CDR1 and CDR2 are SGHKS and YYEKEE (reference sequence). After removal of 4 bases from V and 1 base from J, the junction contained 11 bases not matched to a gene. The CDR3 runs to 16 residues. CDR3 in DNA: TGTGCCAGCAGCCTTAACGGACAGGTGAGATCCTACGAGCAGTACTTC. Amino acid sequence: CASSLNGQVRSYEQYF.

In its sample, this clonotype was seen many times. The rearrangement joins TRBV7-2 to TRBJ2-1; weak D call: TRBD2 (6 bases). The germline V and J ends were trimmed by 5 bases and 7 bases, with 21 bases remaining between them. CDR1 and CDR2 from the germline V gene are SGHTA and FQGNSA. This CDR3 is 16 amino acids long. As DNA, the CDR3 is TGTGCCAGCAGCCCACAGCGGGCCCGATTAAGGAATGAGCAGTTCTTC. It codes for CASSPQRARLRNEQFF.

This clonotype came up a few times. The V and J genes are TRBV30 and TRBJ2-4; 8 bases line up with TRBD1. Germline V gives CDR1 GTSNPN, CDR2 SVGIG (reference sequence). J lost 7 bases, V lost 0 bases, and 5 bases had no gene match. CDR3 length: 14 amino acids. CDR3 DNA sequence: TGTGCCTGGAGTGTTACAGGGGGGTGGAACATTCAGTACTTC. Protein: CAWSVTGGWNIQYF.

The chain couples TRBV10-2 to TRBJ1-1; 7 bases line up with TRBD1. The CDR3 runs to 13 residues. V gave up 6 bases and J gave up 5 bases; unmatched junction bases: 6. The V gene's germline CDR1 is WSHSY and CDR2 SAAADI. The CDR3 coding sequence is TGCGCCAGCAGCTCACAGGGGAGGACTGAAGCTTTCTTT. Amino acids: CASSSQGRTEAFF.

This clonotype has a handful of counts. The chain couples TRBV5-5 to TRBJ1-2; possible D gene TRBD1, 6 bases. CDR1 is SGHKS and CDR2 is YYEKEE in the germline V gene (reference sequence). The CDR3 is 16 residues long. V shed 0 bases and J shed 4 bases, with 16 bases lying between them. The CDR3 bases are TGTGCCAGCAGCTTGGAGGGGGTGCCGGCCTCCTATGGCTACACCTTC. Protein product: CASSLEGVPASYGYTF.

This sequence joins TRBV12-3 or TRBV12-4 and TRBJ2-3; a possible D gene is TRBD2 (6 bases). Trimming removed 5 bases from V and 4 bases from J, with 16 bases in between. The CDR3 spans 15 residues. The CDR3 DNA follows: TGTGCCAGCAGTGAGACTAGAGTGAGCGCAGATACGCAGTATTTT. Residues: CASSETRVSADTQYF.

The chain carries TRBV6-5 and TRBJ2-7, with 7 nucleotides matching TRBD1. CDR3 length: 12 residues. Germline loops: CDR1 MNHEY, CDR2 SVGAGI. The J segment lost 1 base and the V segment lost 8 bases, leaving 2 bases of the junction unmatched. The CDR3: CASGTASYEQYF. In DNA form, the CDR3 reads TGTGCCAGCGGGACAGCTTCCTACGAGCAGTACTTC.

The sample holds a few counts of this clonotype. The DNA for the CDR3 is TGTGCCAGCAGCAAAGGGACACCGAACACTGAAGCTTTCTTT. This translates into CASSKGTPNTEAFF. This chain connects TRBV21-1 to TRBJ1-1; the DNA was not used to check the table's D call, TRBD1. TRBV21-1 is a pseudogene locus. This CDR3 has 14 residues.

This clonotype was recorded a few times. The chain uses TRBV7-9 and TRBJ1-6, with D perhaps TRBD1 (6 bases). Germline V gene sequence: CDR1 SEHNR, CDR2 FQNEAQ (reference sequence). The CDR3 loop spans 14 amino acids. The ends were cut back, 7 bases at V and 6 bases at J, with 13 bases in the middle. CDR3 coding DNA: TGTGCCAGCACCCTACAGGGAATTAATTCACCCCTCCACTTT. Translated, it gives CASTLQGINSPLHF.

This sequence joins TRBV5-1 and TRBJ2-1; D gene ambiguous. Trimming left V 4 bases short and J 5 bases short, with 10 bases between. Germline V gene sequence: CDR1 SGHRS, CDR2 YFSETQ. There are 13 residues in the CDR3. CDR3 sequence: CASSPIHHNEQFF. Here the CDR3 DNA reads TGCGCCAGCAGCCCTATACACCACAATGAGCAGTTCTTC.

This clonotype has a handful of counts. The chain employs TRBV12-3 or TRBV12-4 and TRBJ1-1; D not certain. This CDR3 is 13 amino acids long. Trimming cost V 3 bases and J 8 bases, with 13 bases left between them. The CDR3 region is CASSFEWLREAFF. The CDR3 DNA sequence: TGTGCCAGCAGTTTCGAGTGGCTTAGAGAAGCTTTCTTT.

This clonotype was counted between two and nine times. V and J are TRBV19 and TRBJ2-3, with TRBD2 as a possible D gene (6 bases). This CDR3 contains 15 residues. V lost 5 bases to trimming and J lost 0 bases, with 12 bases between them. From germline, CDR1 is LNHDA and CDR2 SQIVND (reference sequence). CDR3: CASSGGLSSTDTQYF. CDR3 coding DNA: TGTGCCAGTAGTGGGGGACTCTCTAGCACAGATACGCAGTATTTT.

The chain couples TRBV29-1 to TRBJ2-7, with 12 bases matching TRBD2. Trimming at V came to 4 bases and at J to 5 bases, leaving 6 bases not matched to a gene. Germline assignment: CDR1 SQVTM and CDR2 ANQGSEA. The CDR3 runs to 14 residues. Written as DNA, the CDR3 is TGCAGCGTTGCACTGACTAGCGGGAGTAACGAGCAGTACTTC. It is translated as CSVALTSGSNEQYF.

The chain is built from TRBV6-2 or TRBV6-3 and TRBJ2-1, with a weak D call TRBD2 (6 bases). Trimming shortened V by 5 bases and J by 6 bases, and 11 bases separated the two germline ends. The CDR3 consists of 13 residues. In germline, CDR1 is MNHEY, CDR2 SVGEGT. CDR3 sequence: CASSMTRRNEQFF. For the CDR3, the DNA is TGTGCCAGCAGTATGACTAGACGCAATGAGCAGTTCTTC.

This clonotype was counted a single time. A much larger clone lies one base from this, so it may be a read error. V is TRBV7-8 and J is TRBJ1-2, with D tentatively TRBD1 (5 bases). The V and J ends lost 7 bases and 4 bases respectively, with 13 bases between them. Germline CDR1 is SGHVS and CDR2 is FQNEAQ. This CDR3 has 13 residues. CDR3 DNA: TGTGCCAGCAACCCAGGGTCATCCTATGGCTACACCTTC. It is translated as CASNPGSSYGYTF.

A note on this clonotype: At one of its ends the junction is not consistent with the germline gene, which may arise from a read error. The chain carries TRBV5-1 and TRBJ1-4; a possible D gene is TRBD1 (5 bases). Germline CDR1 reads SGHRS; CDR2 reads YFSETQ. There are 14 residues in the CDR3. The CDR3 loop reads CASSWTAEGEKRFF. Here the CDR3 DNA reads TGCGCCAGCAGCTGGACGGCGGAAGGGGAAAAACGGTTTTTT.

Many counts were recorded for this clonotype. V usage is TRBV7-9 and J usage is TRBJ1-2; a weak D match, TRBD1 (5 bases). The CDR3 has 12 residues. Germline CDR1 is SEHNR and CDR2 is FQNEAQ (reference sequence). Deletions cut 5 bases from V and 4 bases from J, with 8 bases between. As DNA, the CDR3 is TGTGCCAGCAGCGTAGGGGTCTATGGCTACACCTTC. Translating it yields CASSVGVYGYTF.

This clonotype was counted ten times or more. This chain uses TRBV2 with TRBJ2-3; no firm D call. Trimming removed 2 bases from V and 2 bases from J, with 14 bases in between. The CDR3 is made up of 16 amino acids. CDR1 is SNHLY and CDR2 is FYNNEI in the germline V gene. The CDR3 region is CASSERLGLSTDTQYF. The CDR3 DNA follows: TGTGCCAGCAGTGAAAGGCTAGGCCTTTCCACAGATACGCAGTATTTT.